This record concerns one T cell receptor (beta chain) sequence. Its cognate antigen is unknown. Generated by immunoSEQ multiplex PCR, the TCRdb table keeps only in-frame clones and is missing some. The sample lists tens of thousands of clones, roughly 89% occurring once. The data are from a study of T cell responses to AZD1222 COVID-19 vaccine. Broader study findings: Only after the peak T cell response were repertoires sampled. Reports say nearly half of spike-specific TCRs go after unmutated variant regions. Spike-specific TCR depth and breadth grew after two AZD1222 doses.

V gave up 3 bases and J gave up 6 bases, with 6 bases separating them. CDR1 is LNHDA and CDR2 is SQIVND in the germline V gene (reference sequence). The CDR3 has 12 residues. The chain links TRBV19 to TRBJ2-4; D tentatively fits TRBD1 or TRBD2 (5 bases each). This clonotype was sampled from an adult who received the AZD1222 COVID-19 vaccine. The starting material was peripheral blood, obtained 28 days after the second AZD1222 dose. CDR3 bases: TGTGCCAGTAGTATGGGGACAAACATTCAGTACTTC. Its protein product is CASSMGTNIQYF.